The 7 T cell receptor beta chains given below trace back to one sample, sequenced in a study of a mutant IDH1 vaccine in newly diagnosed glioma. Time point specified: baseline, week 1 (first vaccination visit). Indicated treatment: pre-vaccination baseline after standard-of-care therapy. Using immunoSEQ multiplex PCR, the repertoire was profiled, and TCRdb retains in-frame clones only, with some absent. The data hold about 38,000 clones, with roughly 78% observed a single time. This specimen was PBMCs, taken from a glioma patient treated with radiotherapy, temozolomide or both. Every receptor here comes from a man aged 40-49 years with glioma. Some clones in this sample may be carry-over from other donors' samples.

This chain joins TRBV27 and TRBJ1-6; no clear D gene. Germline V gene lookup returns CDR1 MNHEY and CDR2 SMNVEV (reference sequence). The V end lost 7 bases, the J end lost 0 bases, and 10 bases lay between the germline ends. The CDR3 covers 15 residues. CDR3 sequence (DNA): TGTGCCAGCAAGGACCGGAGCTCCTATAATTCACCCCTCCACTTT. Protein sequence: CASKDRSSYNSPLHF.

J is TRBJ2-2 and V is TRBV7-7; perhaps TRBD2 as D (6 bases). The germline gives CDR1 SSHAT, CDR2 FNYEAQ (reference sequence). V lost 5 bases, J lost 5 bases, and 9 bases lay in between. The CDR3 is 13 amino acids. In DNA, the CDR3 is TGTGCCAGCAGCCCGGGGGTTACCGGGGAGCTGTTTTTT. Its protein is CASSPGVTGELFF.

This clone turned up a few times. The V call is TRBV6-4, the J call TRBJ2-3, with TRBD2 identical over 8 bases. Germline V CDR1 and CDR2: MRHNA, SNTAGT. The length of the CDR3 is 14 residues. The V gene end was trimmed by 3 bases and the J gene end by 1 base; junction bases not matched to a gene: 0. This CDR3 reads CASSERGGTDTQYF. The DNA of the CDR3 is TGTGCCAGCAGTGAGCGGGGGGGCACAGATACGCAGTATTTT.

The chain has TRBV6-5 and TRBJ2-7; TRBD1 matches at 8 bases. CDR1 and CDR2 (germline): MNHEY, SVGAGI. Trimming took 6 bases from V and 3 from J; bases not matched to a gene: 7. CDR3 length equals 14 residues. The CDR3 region is CASRGGTGGYEQYF. DNA of the CDR3: TGTGCCAGCAGAGGCGGGACAGGAGGCTACGAGCAGTACTTC.

The chain recombines TRBV4-1 with TRBJ2-1; 13 positions match TRBD2. V dropped 4 bases and J dropped 2; count of bases not matched to a gene: 17. In germline, CDR1 is MGHRA, CDR2 YSYEKL. This CDR3 contains 21 residues. CDR3 sequence (DNA): TGCGCCAGCAGCCCCCCGGCACGGGGACGACTAGCGGGGGGAACCTACAATGAGCAGTTCTTC. Its protein product is CASSPPARGRLAGGTYNEQFF.

This clone was seen a handful of times. The rearrangement links TRBV7-2 to TRBJ1-2, with 8 bases fitting TRBD1. The V gene's germline CDR1 is SGHTA and CDR2 FQGNSA. The CDR3 runs 14 residues. The junction had 9 bases not matched to a gene; V was cut back by 5 bases and J by 7 bases. The CDR3 reads CASSLRDRQGGYTF. CDR3 in DNA: TGTGCCAGCAGCCTTAGGGACAGGCAAGGTGGCTACACCTTC. Full variable domain (rest looked up from reference TRBV7-2 and TRBJ1-2): GAGVSQSPSNKVTEKGKDVELRCDPISGHTALYWYRQSLGQGLEFLIYFQGNSAPDKSGLPSDRFSAERTGGSVSTLTIQRTQQEDSAVYLCASSLRDRQGGYTFGSGTRLTVV.

The chain employs TRBV27 and TRBJ1-5; D is unclear. This CDR3 comprises 13 residues. Per germline, CDR1 MNHEY and CDR2 SMNVEV (reference sequence). V dropped 0 bases and J dropped 6 bases, with 6 bases sitting between them. The DNA for the CDR3 is TGTGCCAGCAGTTTATCGAGTTTTCAGCCCCAGCATTTT. It codes for CASSLSSFQPQHF.